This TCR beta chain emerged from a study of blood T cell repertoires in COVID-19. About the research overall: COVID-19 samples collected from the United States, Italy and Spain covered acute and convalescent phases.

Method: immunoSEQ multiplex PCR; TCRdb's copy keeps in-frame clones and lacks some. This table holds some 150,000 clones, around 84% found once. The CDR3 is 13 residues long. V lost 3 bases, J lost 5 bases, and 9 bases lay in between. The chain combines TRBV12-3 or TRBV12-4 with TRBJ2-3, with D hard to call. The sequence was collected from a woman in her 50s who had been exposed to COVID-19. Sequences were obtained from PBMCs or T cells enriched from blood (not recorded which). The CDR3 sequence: CASSLSSGDTQYF. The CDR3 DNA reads TGTGCCAGCAGTTTGAGTAGTGGAGATACGCAGTATTTT.